This record concerns one T cell receptor (beta chain) sequence. The data are from a study of technical replicates of blood from several donors. Profiling relied on immunoSEQ multiplex PCR, and the TCRdb table lists in-frame clones only, not all of them. The sample has tens of thousands of clones, 75% to 95% seen once. The TCR comes from a human donor in good health. The sequenced sample consisted of T cells isolated from PBMCs.

This CDR3 is CASDRQGTRDTEAFF. The CDR3 DNA is TGTGCCAGCGACAGACAGGGGACAAGGGACACTGAAGCTTTCTTT. The chain couples TRBV18 to TRBJ1-1; 8 bases are shared with TRBD1. In germline, CDR1 is KGHSH, CDR2 LQKENI. The length of the CDR3 is 15 residues. J lost 3 bases, V lost 8 bases, and 11 bases had no gene match.